Below are 14 T cell receptor beta chains sequenced from a single sample in a study of blood T cell repertoires in COVID-19. The assay was immunoSEQ multiplex PCR, and TCRdb's table has in-frame clones only and misses some. This sample has just over 95,000 clones, with less than 95% found just once. The material sequenced was peripheral blood. These TCRs come from a man in his fifties with acute or convalescent COVID-19.

V and J are TRBV27 and TRBJ2-7, with 15 bases fitting TRBD2. From germline, CDR1 is MNHEY and CDR2 SMNVEV (reference sequence). Losses at the gene ends were 6 bases for V and 6 bases for J; bases not matched to a gene: 3. The CDR3 spans 14 residues. CDR3 sequence (DNA): TGTGCCAGCAGCCCGGGACTAGCGGGAGGCGAGCAGTACTTC. Its translation: CASSPGLAGGEQYF.

The chain links TRBV6-5 to TRBJ1-2, with D unresolved. V was cut by 0 bases and J by 14 bases, with 13 bases left in between. Germline loops: CDR1 MNHEY, CDR2 SVGAGI. CDR3 length: 12 residues. This CDR3 reads CASSYSIKPLTF. The CDR3, as DNA: TGTGCCAGCAGTTACTCGATAAAGCCTCTAACCTTC.

This clone occurred a few times. V usage is TRBV5-1 and J usage is TRBJ2-6; 7 bases line up with TRBD1. Trimming removed 4 bases from V and 0 bases from J; junction bases left unmatched: 7. Germline-derived CDR1 and CDR2 are SGHRS and YFSETQ. The CDR3 covers 17 residues. Written as DNA, the CDR3 is TGCGCCAGCAGCCCTGGACAGGCCCTCTCTGGGGCCAACGTCCTGACTTTC. Translated: CASSPGQALSGANVLTF.

The rearrangement links TRBV6-5 to TRBJ1-3; 7 bases align to TRBD1. The germline V gene encodes CDR1 MNHEY and CDR2 SVGAGI. The CDR3 sequence is 15 residues long. Germline trimming cut 6 bases from V and 3 bases from J; bases unmatched to any gene: 8. CDR3 nucleotide sequence: TGTGCCAGCAGCTTAGAGGGGGCGGTTGGAAACACCATATATTTT. Protein: CASSLEGAVGNTIYF.

This sequence joins TRBV7-2 and TRBJ1-2; D gene unclear. The CDR3 has 15 amino acids. Trimming pared 1 base from V and 4 bases from J, leaving 13 bases between. Germline V gives CDR1 SGHTA, CDR2 FQGNSA. CDR3 amino acids: CASSLVEGVAYGYTF. The CDR3 DNA reads as TGTGCCAGCAGCTTAGTTGAGGGAGTGGCCTATGGCTACACCTTC.

The CDR3, as DNA: TGTGCCAGCAGAGCTATCCCGACAGGGGCCTCCTATGGCTACACCTTC. Encoded protein: CASRAIPTGASYGYTF. V gene TRBV2 combines with J gene TRBJ1-2; 8 nucleotides line up with TRBD1. Looked up from germline, CDR1 is SNHLY and CDR2 is FYNNEI. The J segment lost 4 bases and the V segment lost 6 bases, leaving 13 bases of the junction unmatched. The CDR3 runs 16 residues.

A word on this clone: The junction does not match germline at one end; this may be a read error. V usage is TRBV5-1 and J usage is TRBJ1-2; 9 bases match TRBD1. CDR1 is SGHRS, CDR2 YFSETQ, per germline. The CDR3 is 12 residues long. In DNA form, the CDR3 reads TGCGCCAGCAGCTTGGGAAGCCGGGACAGGGTCTTC. It encodes CASSLGSRDRVF.

This clone was seen a few times. One end of the junction does not line up with germline, which may come from a read error. The chain uses TRBV12-3 or TRBV12-4 and TRBJ2-1, with 8 bases that match TRBD2. The CDR3 spans 12 residues. The CDR3 DNA reads TGTGCCAGCAGTTTAGGGGTAGCGGGAAGGCTCTTC. Translated, it gives CASSLGVAGRLF.

This chain uses TRBV30 with TRBJ1-2; the match to TRBD1 covers 9 bases. Trimming removed 1 base from V and 8 bases from J; junction bases left unmatched: 11. CDR3 length equals 15 residues. From germline, CDR1 is GTSNPN and CDR2 SVGIG (reference sequence). The CDR3 nucleotides are TGTGCCTGGAGTGAAACAGGGGGCCCATATCGGGGCTACACCTTC. It translates to CAWSETGGPYRGYTF.

This chain joins TRBV5-1 and TRBJ1-6; D is possibly TRBD1 (5 bases). CDR1 and CDR2 (germline): SGHRS, YFSETQ. V gave up 0 bases and J gave up 12 bases, with 10 bases separating them. CDR3 length: 13 residues. DNA of the CDR3: TGCGCCAGCAGCTTGGCAACCCAGGGACCCCTCCACTTT. Translating it yields CASSLATQGPLHF.

The chain carries TRBV2 and TRBJ2-7; perhaps TRBD2 as D (8 bases). CDR3 length: 14 amino acids. Germline-derived CDR1 and CDR2 are SNHLY and FYNNEI. Trimming left V 7 bases short and J 6 bases short, with 19 bases between. The CDR3 sequence is CASTTREGAVEQYF. The CDR3 nucleotides are TGTGCCAGCACTACACGGGAGGGGGCGGTCGAGCAGTACTTC.

This chain connects TRBV5-4 to TRBJ2-5; 8 bases agree with TRBD1. V lost 4 bases, J lost 2 bases, and 4 bases stayed unmatched. Germline V gene data show CDR1 as SGHNT and CDR2 as YYREEE (reference sequence). The CDR3 is 14 residues long. The CDR3 here is CASSLRQGQETQYF. The CDR3 nucleotides are TGTGCCAGCAGCCTCAGACAGGGGCAAGAGACCCAGTACTTC.

The rearrangement links TRBV5-1 to TRBJ1-5; 7 bases match TRBD1. Germline CDR1 reads SGHRS; CDR2 reads YFSETQ. CDR3 size: 16 residues. Losses at the gene ends were 4 bases for V and 3 bases for J; bases not matched to a gene: 10. The CDR3 protein is CASSPDVRGDNQPQHF. The CDR3 nucleotides are TGCGCCAGCAGCCCGGACGTCAGGGGGGACAATCAGCCCCAGCATTTT. The variable domain in full, with the rest retrieved from reference TRBV5-1 and TRBJ1-5, is KAGVTQTPRYLIKTRGQQVTLSCSPISGHRSVSWYQQTPGQGLQFLFEYFSETQRNKGNFPGRFSGRQFSNSRSEMNVSTLELGDSALYLCASSPDVRGDNQPQHFGDGTRLSIL.

The rearrangement uses TRBV5-1 and TRBJ1-2; perhaps TRBD1 as D (5 bases). This CDR3 comprises 13 residues. Per the germline V gene, CDR1 is SGHRS and CDR2 is YFSETQ. V lost 2 bases and J 4 bases, leaving 9 bases between the germline ends. DNA for the CDR3: TGCGCCAGCAGCTTTGACAGCGTCTATGGCTACACCTTC. It translates to CASSFDSVYGYTF. Filled out from reference TRBV5-1 and TRBJ1-2, the complete variable domain reads KAGVTQTPRYLIKTRGQQVTLSCSPISGHRSVSWYQQTPGQGLQFLFEYFSETQRNKGNFPGRFSGRQFSNSRSEMNVSTLELGDSALYLCASSFDSVYGYTFGSGTRLTVV.